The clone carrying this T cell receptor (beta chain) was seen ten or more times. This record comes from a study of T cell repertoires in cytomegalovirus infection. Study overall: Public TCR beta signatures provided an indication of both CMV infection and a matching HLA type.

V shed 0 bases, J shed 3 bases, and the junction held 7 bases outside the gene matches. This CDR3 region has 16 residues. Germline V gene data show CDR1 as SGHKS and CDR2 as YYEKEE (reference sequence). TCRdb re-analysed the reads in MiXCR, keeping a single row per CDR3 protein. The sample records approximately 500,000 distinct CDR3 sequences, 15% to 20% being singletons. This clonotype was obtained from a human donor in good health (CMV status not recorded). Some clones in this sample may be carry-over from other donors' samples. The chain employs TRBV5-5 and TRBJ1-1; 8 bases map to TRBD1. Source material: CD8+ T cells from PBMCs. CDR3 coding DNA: TGTGCCAGCAGCTTGGGCAGGGGGCGCCCGGACACTGAAGCTTTCTTT. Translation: CASSLGRGRPDTEAFF.